This T cell receptor (beta chain) was recorded in a study of cytomegalovirus exposure and HLA in healthy donors. Background on the study: Drawn from HLA-typed donors, 80 million to 95 million unique TCRs were held in an early data release.

Trimming left V 4 bases short and J 4 bases short, with 17 bases between. This CDR3 has 15 residues. The V gene's germline CDR1 is SGHRS and CDR2 YFSETQ. Concerning this clone itself: The antigen is not known.

Findings and caveats of the study: Earlier analysis yielded a pattern in which most TCR beta V segments were productive about 90% or about 30% of the time. A later analysis found most CMV-associated TCR beta chains apparently HLA-restricted.

PCR employed 60 Vbeta and 13 Jbeta primers. Produced via immunoSEQ multiplex PCR; TCRdb's table is partial and in-frame only. The sample lists 110,000 or so clones, over 60% occurring once. Material: PBMCs. The clonotype was recovered from a female donor in good health and CMV-seronegative. The chain has TRBV5-1 and TRBJ1-2; tentative D call: TRBD1 (6 bases). CDR3 DNA sequence: TGCGCCAGCAGCCCCACAACAGGGACTACCTATGGCTACACCTTC. It is translated as CASSPTTGTTYGYTF.